The subject of this entry is one TCR beta chain. This clone's antigen is unknown. No much larger clone is present one base from it, and per-base qualities are unavailable. The source of the sample is a study of blood T cell repertoires in COVID-19 (dated by TCRdb to about 2020). Background for the entire study: Samples from collaborators originated in the United States, Italy and Spain and spanned both the acute and convalescent phases of COVID-19. The material from the prospective study consisted of cDNA or gDNA derived from T cells, B-cell-depleted T cells, or PBMCs. Subjects who had been exposed to COVID-19, were actively infected with it, or had recovered from it provided the deeply sampled blood TCRbeta repertoires that made up the dataset. A freely available public database, intended as a resource for researchers studying the immune response to SARS-CoV-2, is where the repertoires were released. The samples were drawn from two sources: the first 160 participants of the ongoing ImmuneRACE study, and 1,254 subjects contributed by 6 global collaborators. Nearly every sample came with metadata listing a de-identified subject ID, COVID-19 status, age in years and sex. Where available, HLA class I and class II types were taken from metadata supplied by the sample provider and were not determined by assay-based typing.

Per the germline V gene, SGDLS is the CDR1 and YYNGEE is the CDR2. V lost 1 base and J lost 3 bases, and the count of bases not matched to a germline gene is 5. The CDR3 starts with the cysteine, ends with the phenylalanine, and has 17 residues. The CDR3 DNA has 51 bases and is translated from base 1. TCRbeta CDR3 regions were amplified from genomic DNA using the immunoSEQ Assay, a bias-controlled multiplex PCR. The original methods were these. Within the assay, amplification of reference gene primers was used to estimate how many nucleated cells each sample contained. Sequence reads were collapsed and filtered to measure the absolute abundance of every unique TCRbeta CDR3 rearrangement. For each sample, productive Simpson clonality was calculated as the square root of Simpson's diversity index over productive rearrangements. TCRdb took this table from immuneACCESS and kept in-frame rearrangements with V and J called. Such tables lack part of the clones; where checked against another copy, unresolved V genes explain under half of the gap, and the rest is unexplained. V and J calls and clone size are those listed in that table; D and trimming were worked out from the DNA. A total of about 190,000 clones appear in this sample, about 85% of them only once. The ten largest account for around 2.3% of the sample.

The collaborating institutions used their own protocols to collect whole blood in K2EDTA tubes. For TCRbeta analysis, collaborators shipped samples in one of three forms: frozen whole blood, isolated PBMCs, or DNA extracted from either of those sample types. Results and caveats for the whole study, not just this receptor: Clinical and demographic metadata were provided uncurated, with the amount varying by source and participant.

The sequencing sample was made of peripheral blood. The chain is made from TRBV9 and TRBJ2-5; 14 bases in the junction line up with TRBD2. The sequence derives from a man in his 70s with active or convalescent COVID-19. The CDR3 protein sequence reads: CASSVQPGLAGEETQYF. The DNA sequence reads TGTGCCAGCAGCGTACAACCGGGACTAGCGGGAGAAGAGACCCAGTACTTC.